The sequence of this TCR beta chain was determined in a study of cytotoxic CD8 clonotypes in ibrutinib-treated CLL. Study overall: The patients, some 12 relapsed/refractory and more than 14 treatment-naive, included roughly 17 who were IGHV unmutated.

Some clones are missing from TCRdb's copy, which holds only in-frame ones; the method was immunoSEQ multiplex PCR. The repertoire holds some 92,000 clones, with about 74% as singletons. Germline CDR1 LNHNV, CDR2 YYDKDF (reference sequence). The junction had 4 bases not matched to a gene; V was cut back by 2 bases and J by 9 bases. The CDR3 is 13 residues long. V is TRBV15 and J is TRBJ1-1, with 9 bases lining up with TRBD1. Here the sequenced sample was PBMCs, taken after 24 months of ibrutinib treatment. The source is a human donor with chronic lymphocytic leukemia. The CDR3 DNA sequence: TGTGCCACCAGCAGATCGGGACAGGGAAAAGCTTTCTTT. Encoded protein: CATSRSGQGKAFF.